One and the same sample provided the 5 T cell receptor beta chains below, sequenced in a study of CD8 T cells in ankylosing spondylitis (dated by TCRdb to 2016 to 2017). Study-level results and caveats: A TCR beta motif of fewer than 10 highly homologous amino acid variants appeared characteristic of blood from ankylosing spondylitis patients.

For these receptors, no antigen is known. To prepare the library, 5' RACE was applied. The sequencing machine was an Illumina HiSeq 2500. TCRdb's own reprocessing of the public reads used fastp at Q25 and MiXCR and kept productive beta chains. Every entry covers one CDR3 protein and lists the most common genes and DNA from its rows. This sample lists 700,000 to 1,000,000 distinct CDR3 sequences; approximately 10% were detected once. In total, the top ten clones hold approximately 0.51% of the sample. The sample comprised blood, either unsorted or a sorted T cell fraction (not recorded which). These receptors all come from a male donor with ankylosing spondylitis.

This chain uses TRBV12-3 or TRBV12-4 with TRBJ1-5; the D gene is possibly TRBD1 (5 bases). V shed 5 bases and J shed 3 bases, with 17 bases lying between them. The CDR3 loop spans 16 amino acids. The CDR3 protein is CASSPSPGTVNQPQHF. CDR3 nucleotides: TGTGCCAGCAGTCCATCTCCAGGGACGGTCAATCAGCCCCAGCATTTT.

The chain employs TRBV24-1 and TRBJ2-3; the D call may be TRBD1 or TRBD2 (5 bases each). Germline loops: CDR1 KGHDR, CDR2 SFDVKD. The CDR3 has 17 residues. Trimming stripped 4 bases from V and 1 base from J, with 17 bases between. In nucleotides, the CDR3 is TGTGCCACCAGTGACGCACCGGGACCAGCCCGCACAGATACGCAGTATTTT. The encoded protein is CATSDAPGPARTDTQYF.

In DNA, the CDR3 is TGTGCCAGCAGCGTAGACGCAGCCGGCAATCAGCCCCAGCATTTT. This sequence encodes CASSVDAAGNQPQHF. J is TRBJ1-5 and V is TRBV9, with D hard to call. CDR1 and CDR2 from the germline V gene are SGDLS and YYNGEE. This CDR3 has 15 residues. Trimming removed 0 bases from V and 2 bases from J, with 9 bases in between.

This clonotype was recorded at least ten times. The V gene is TRBV20-1, the J gene TRBJ2-1; D is ambiguous. V lost 0 bases, J lost 7 bases, and 7 bases lay in between. The CDR3 spans 12 residues. Per the germline V gene, CDR1 is DFQATT and CDR2 is SNEGSKA (reference sequence). DNA for the CDR3: TGCAGTGCTAGAGACTATGTGAATGAGCAGTTCTTC. The encoded protein is CSARDYVNEQFF.

In its sample, this clonotype was seen many times. The junction differs from germline at one of its ends, possibly a read error. This CDR3 reads CASRLVGRSYNEQFF. The DNA of the CDR3 is TGTGCCAGCAGGTTAGTGGGGAGGTCCTACAATGAGCAGTTCTTC. V gene TRBV12-3 or TRBV12-4 combines with J gene TRBJ2-1, with a possible D match to TRBD2 (6 bases). This CDR3 is built from 15 residues.